Below, 21 T cell receptor beta chains from the same sample are listed, as sequenced in a study of shared clonotypes between healthy human individuals. Naive CD8 isolation took CD45RO-negative cells positively selected for CCR7 and excluded terminally differentiated effector memory CD45RA+ cells. Assay: immunoSEQ multiplex PCR; the TCRdb copy retains only in-frame clones and omits some. This table holds fewer than 1 million clones, 96% found once. Specimen: naive CD8+ T cells sorted from blood. All receptors come from a man in his thirties or forties in good health.

V is TRBV27 and J is TRBJ2-7; 12 bases match TRBD2. The CDR3 spans 15 residues. Germline trimming cut 5 bases from V and 4 bases from J; bases unmatched to any gene: 6. Per the germline V gene, CDR1 is MNHEY and CDR2 is SMNVEV (reference sequence). CDR3 nucleotides: TGTGCCAGCAGTCTTTCTAGCGGGAGGGGGTACGAGCAGTACTTC. It specifies CASSLSSGRGYEQYF.

Turning to this clone: This sample includes further DNA sequences coding for the same CDR3. CDR3 residues: CASSLGRDGYTF. CDR3 sequence (DNA): TGTGCCAGCAGCTTAGGCAGAGATGGCTACACCTTC. The rearrangement links TRBV7-9 to TRBJ1-2, with unresolved D. Germline V CDR1 and CDR2: SEHNR, FQNEAQ (reference sequence). The CDR3 is made up of 12 amino acids. V was cut by 1 base and J by 6 bases, with 6 bases left in between.

This clone came up once. The rearrangement joins TRBV5-6 to TRBJ2-7; 8 nucleotides align to TRBD2. The ends lost 1 base at V and 5 bases at J; junction bases unmatched: 8. This CDR3 region has 15 residues. Germline loops: CDR1 SGHDT, CDR2 YYEEEE. The CDR3 region is CASSLTAGGLDEQYF. The CDR3 region has the DNA TGTGCCAGCAGCTTGACGGCGGGAGGACTCGACGAGCAGTACTTC.

The rearrangement joins TRBV18 to TRBJ1-2; possible D gene TRBD1, 5 bases. This CDR3 has 14 amino acids. The germline V gene has CDR1 KGHSH and CDR2 LQKENI. Deletions cut 4 bases from V and 4 bases from J, with 13 bases between. In DNA, the CDR3 is TGTGCCAGCTCACTTTCGACAGACCCCTATGGCTACACCTTC. Amino acids: CASSLSTDPYGYTF. Full variable domain (remainder filled in from reference TRBV18 and TRBJ1-2): NAGVMQNPRHLVRRRGQEARLRCSPMKGHSHVYWYRQLPEEGLKFMVYLQKENIIDESGMPKERFSAEFPKEGPSILRIQQVVRGDSAAYFCASSLSTDPYGYTFGSGTRLTVV.

The V gene is TRBV9, the J gene TRBJ2-3; 7 nucleotides align to TRBD1. Germline V gene data show CDR1 as SGDLS and CDR2 as YYNGEE. J gave up 2 bases and V 3 bases, and 6 bases lay outside the gene matches. The CDR3 contains 15 residues. The CDR3 DNA is TGTGCCAGCAGCGCGACCGGGACAGACACAGATACGCAGTATTTT. Translated: CASSATGTDTDTQYF.

This chain uses TRBV6-1 with TRBJ2-1; tentative D call: TRBD1 (5 bases). The CDR3 consists of 18 residues. V lost 4 bases and J lost 7, with 26 bases in between. Germline V gene sequence: CDR1 MNHNS, CDR2 SASEGT. The CDR3 sequence is CASSVALSRVRDENEQFF. CDR3 coding DNA: TGTGCCAGCAGTGTAGCCCTCTCCAGGGTAAGGGATGAAAATGAGCAGTTCTTC.

The chain joins TRBV4-3 to TRBJ2-1, with no clear D. The germline V and J ends were trimmed by 0 bases and 4 bases, with 16 bases remaining between them. From germline, CDR1 is LGHNA and CDR2 YSLEER. The CDR3 runs 17 residues. The CDR3 DNA reads as TGCGCCAGCAGCCAAGATCTCCTAACCCTACCATACAATGAGCAGTTCTTC. Its protein product is CASSQDLLTLPYNEQFF.

J is TRBJ2-7 and V is TRBV7-9, with D tentatively TRBD1 (7 bases). In germline, CDR1 is SEHNR, CDR2 FQNEAQ (reference sequence). The CDR3 has 16 residues. Trimming took off 3 bases at V and 3 bases at J, with 18 bases between the two ends. As DNA, the CDR3 is TGTGCCAGCAGCTTCACGACAGGGACTTTCCTCTACGAGCAGTACTTC. Its protein product is CASSFTTGTFLYEQYF.

A remark on this clone: One junction end disagrees with the germline gene, perhaps due to a read error. In DNA, the CDR3 is TGTGCCAGCCGTGATTGGACGACAGGGAATTTTGGCTACACCTTC. Its translation is CASRDWTTGNFGYTF. The chain is built from TRBV2 and TRBJ1-2; 7 positions match TRBD1. Germline V CDR1 and CDR2: SNHLY, FYNNEI. This CDR3 has 15 residues.

This chain uses TRBV4-1 with TRBJ1-2; D gene unclear. CDR1 is MGHRA and CDR2 is YSYEKL in the germline V gene. The CDR3 contains 16 residues. V was clipped by 4 bases and J by 0 bases, with 15 bases between them. In DNA form, the CDR3 reads TGCGCCAGCAGCCCTGATGTTGGGAGAGCTAACTATGGCTACACCTTC. Amino acids: CASSPDVGRANYGYTF.

The chain has TRBV9 and TRBJ2-3, with D possibly TRBD2 on 6 matching bases. This CDR3 has 17 amino acids. Germline loops: CDR1 SGDLS, CDR2 YYNGEE. V was pared by 0 bases and J by 2 bases, with 16 bases between. The CDR3 is CASSVEGTSRFTDTQYF. The CDR3 coding sequence is TGTGCCAGCAGCGTAGAGGGGACTTCCAGATTCACAGATACGCAGTATTTT.

This clone appeared once. This rearrangement joins TRBV19 to TRBJ2-1; 8 nucleotides agree with TRBD2. After removal of 5 bases from V and 0 bases from J, the junction contained 6 bases not matched to a gene. The V gene's germline CDR1 is LNHDA and CDR2 SQIVND (reference sequence). The CDR3 is made up of 16 amino acids. The CDR3 DNA is TGTGCCAGTAGTTCTTTAGCGGGGAGCTCCTACAATGAGCAGTTCTTC. Amino acid sequence: CASSSLAGSSYNEQFF.

With respect to this clone: Other nucleotide sequences from this sample produce the same CDR3. The V and J genes are TRBV27 and TRBJ2-1; no firm D call. The V end lost 3 bases, the J end lost 6 bases, and 3 bases lay between the germline ends. Germline CDR1 and CDR2: MNHEY and SMNVEV (reference sequence). This CDR3 has 11 residues. CDR3 region: CASSFGNEQFF. As DNA, the CDR3 is TGTGCCAGCAGTTTCGGCAATGAGCAGTTCTTC.

The rearrangement uses TRBV6-1 and TRBJ2-7, with TRBD1 identical over 9 bases. From germline, CDR1 is MNHNS and CDR2 SASEGT. The CDR3 spans 15 residues. V gave up 7 bases and J gave up 1 base; unmatched junction bases: 8. This CDR3 is CASTHGQGSSYEQYF. CDR3 nucleotide sequence: TGTGCCAGCACCCACGGACAGGGGTCTTCCTACGAGCAGTACTTC.

J is TRBJ1-2 and V is TRBV19; D is uncertain. The CDR3 covers 14 residues. Per germline, CDR1 LNHDA and CDR2 SQIVND (reference sequence). Trimming left V 8 bases short and J 3 bases short, with 16 bases between. In nucleotides, the CDR3 is TGTGCCAGTCTTCGTAAGGCCAGAGACTATGGCTACACCTTC. Protein: CASLRKARDYGYTF.

The V and J genes are TRBV27 and TRBJ2-7; 8 bases line up with TRBD1. This CDR3 is 15 amino acids long. CDR1 MNHEY and CDR2 SMNVEV come from the germline V gene (reference sequence). V lost 5 bases and J lost 4; bases outside the gene matches: 10. The CDR3 sequence: CASSITGGLGYEQYF. CDR3 DNA: TGTGCCAGCAGTATCACAGGGGGATTGGGATACGAGCAGTACTTC.

This clone was seen only once. The chain couples TRBV7-9 to TRBJ2-3, with D possibly being TRBD1 (6 bases). The V gene lost 2 bases and the J gene lost 6 bases, with 18 bases spanning the gap. This CDR3 is 16 amino acids long. Looked up from germline, CDR1 is SEHNR and CDR2 is FQNEAQ (reference sequence). CDR3 in amino acids: CASSLRRGLPSDTQYF. The CDR3 nucleotides read TGTGCCAGCAGCTTAAGAAGGGGGTTGCCATCCGATACGCAGTATTTT. Drawing the rest from reference TRBV7-9 and TRBJ2-3, the complete variable domain is DTGVSQNPRHKITKRGQNVTFRCDPISEHNRLYWYRQTLGQGPEFLTYFQNEAQLEKSRLLSDRFSAERPKGSFSTLEIQRTEQGDSAMYLCASSLRRGLPSDTQYFGPGTRLTVL.

This chain links TRBV28 with TRBJ2-3; 14 bases agree with TRBD2. The CDR3 is made up of 18 amino acids. V shed 6 bases, J shed 2 bases, and the junction held 10 bases outside the gene matches. Germline V gene data show CDR1 as MDHEN and CDR2 as SYDVKM. CDR3: CASSGGLAGESYTDTQYF. The CDR3 bases are TGTGCCAGCAGCGGGGGACTAGCGGGAGAGTCATACACAGATACGCAGTATTTT.

CDR3 protein: CASSAGTSLNEQFF. CDR3 DNA: TGCGCCAGCAGCGCCGGGACTAGCTTGAATGAGCAGTTCTTC. V gene TRBV5-1 combines with J gene TRBJ2-1; TRBD2 agrees at 9 bases. CDR3 size: 14 residues. Per germline, CDR1 SGHRS and CDR2 YFSETQ. V lost 4 bases, J lost 7 bases, and 6 bases stayed unmatched.

The gene calls are TRBV11-2 and TRBJ2-3; 8 bases are shared with TRBD1. CDR3 length equals 16 residues. Germline V gene data show CDR1 as SGHAT and CDR2 as FQNNGV. The junction had 8 bases not matched to a gene; V was cut back by 4 bases and J by 2 bases. The CDR3 sequence: CASSSLEQGATDTQYF. The CDR3 bases are TGTGCCAGCAGCTCGCTGGAGCAGGGGGCCACAGATACGCAGTATTTT.

The genes are TRBV7-9 and TRBJ2-7; TRBD2 agrees at 9 bases. The CDR3 is made up of 16 amino acids. V dropped 5 bases and J dropped 4; count of bases not matched to a gene: 12. In germline, CDR1 is SEHNR, CDR2 FQNEAQ (reference sequence). The CDR3 nucleotides are TGTGCCAGCAGCATCTTTACGGGACTAGCAGCGTACGAGCAGTACTTC. This translates into CASSIFTGLAAYEQYF.